This is a list of T cell receptor beta chains from one sample in a study of T cell responses to AZD1222 COVID-19 vaccine. The protocol was immunoSEQ multiplex PCR, while the TCRdb copy is restricted to in-frame clones and leaves out a portion. The top ten clones hold about 2.5% of a sample with 150,000 to 200,000 clones, roughly 92% of them seen once. The starting material was peripheral blood, obtained on day 0 of AZD1222 vaccination. The source of these receptors is an adult in good health. Both conserved end residues are part of each CDR3. D genes are given only for firm matches. Rows give clone size only sometimes, using once, few, many, or a class for an expanded clone.

size	V	D	J	DNA	CDR3
NA	TRBV6-2/TRBV6-3	TRBD1	TRBJ1-1	TGTGCCAGCAGTCCCCACAGGGGAACCACTGAAGCTTTCTTT	CASSPHRGTTEAFF
NA	TRBV5-5	TRBD1	TRBJ2-5	TGTGCCAGCAGGACCACATGGGTGGACAGGGTCACCCAAGAGACCCAGTACTTC	CASRTTWVDRVTQETQYF
NA	TRBV6-2/TRBV6-3	TRBD2	TRBJ2-5	TGTGCCAGCAGTTACGGTAGGGCTAGCGGGAGCATGGAGACCCAGTACTTC	CASSYGRASGSMETQYF
NA	TRBV6-5	TRBD1	TRBJ1-5	TGTGCCAGCAGTCCCAGGGGGGGGGCTGGGCAGCCCCAGCATTTT	CASSPRGGAGQPQHF
once	TRBV5-8	TRBD1	TRBJ2-3	TGTGCCAGCAGCTTGGACAGGGGACCAGATACGCAGTATTTT	CASSLDRGPDTQYF
NA	TRBV6-5	NA	TRBJ2-2	TGTGCCAGCAGTTACTCATGGACCGGAGGCGGGGAGCTGTTTTTT	CASSYSWTGGGELFF
NA	TRBV28	NA	TRBJ1-2	TGTGCCAGCAGTACCGGTGTTGGGGGGAAACATGGCTACACCTTC	CASSTGVGGKHGYTF
NA	TRBV30	NA	TRBJ1-3	TGTGCCTGGAGTAAAGGGGCCTCTGGAAACACCATATATTTT	CAWSKGASGNTIYF
NA	TRBV27	TRBD2	TRBJ2-5	TGTGCCAGCAGTAGGCTAGCGGGAGGGGGCCTACAAGAGACCCAGTACTTC	CASSRLAGGGLQETQYF
once	TRBV5-6	NA	TRBJ1-2	TGTGCCAGCAGCTTGGGCCCACACGAAGCTAACTATGGCTACACCTTC	CASSLGPHEANYGYTF
NA	TRBV6-2/TRBV6-3	NA	TRBJ1-5	TGTGCCAGCAGTTACGGGCCCGAAGGGGGACAGCCCCAGCATTTT	CASSYGPEGGQPQHF
NA	TRBV5-1	NA	TRBJ2-1	TGCGCCAGCAGCTCACCGGGGGCGGGTCCCGAGGACAATGAGCAGTTCTTC	CASSSPGAGPEDNEQFF
once	TRBV30	NA	TRBJ1-1	TGTGCCTGGAGTGTTGGGGTTTGGATGGGTGCTTTCTTT	CAWSVGVWMGAFF
NA	TRBV4-1	NA	TRBJ2-7	TGCGCCAGCAGCCAATTGACAGCCTCCTACGAGCAGTACTTC	CASSQLTASYEQYF
NA	TRBV11-2	TRBD2	TRBJ2-7	TGTGCCAGCAGCTTAGCGGGAGGGCCCTACGAGCAGTACTTC	CASSLAGGPYEQYF
NA	TRBV19	NA	TRBJ1-4	TGTGCCAGTAAGGGGAGGGGACTCGGTAATGAAAAACTGTTTTTT	CASKGRGLGNEKLFF
NA	TRBV5-1	NA	TRBJ1-6	TGCGCCAGCAGCTTGCGGGGGTTTGGTTCACCCCTCCACTTT	CASSLRGFGSPLHF
once	TRBV6-1	NA	TRBJ1-2	TGTGCCAGCAGTGACCTCCGGGGAGGGAACTATGGCTACACCTTC	CASSDLRGGNYGYTF
NA	TRBV11-2	TRBD2	TRBJ2-1	TGTGCCAGCAGCTTACTTGCCGGGGCTAGCGGGGCCTCCTACAATGAGCAGTTCTTC	CASSLLAGASGASYNEQFF
NA	TRBV18	TRBD1	TRBJ1-4	TGTGCCAGCTCACCTGACAGGGGTGGGAATGAAAAACTGTTTTTT	CASSPDRGGNEKLFF
NA	TRBV6-1	NA	TRBJ2-7	TGTGCCAGCAGTGAAGCGCCGGACACTCCCTCCGAGCAGTACTTC	CASSEAPDTPSEQYF
NA	TRBV6-1	TRBD2	TRBJ2-1	TGTGCCAGCAGTGAGTGGACTAGCGGATGGTACAATGAGCAGTTCTTC	CASSEWTSGWYNEQFF
NA	TRBV27	NA	TRBJ2-7	TGTGCCAGCAGTTCCCCGGAAAGGCGCGAGCAGTACTTC	CASSSPERREQYF
NA	TRBV7-2	NA	TRBJ2-5	TGTGCCAGCAGCTACGGCTTGAGGACCCAGTACTTC	CASSYGLRTQYF
NA	TRBV21-1	NA	TRBJ1-5	TGTGCCAGCAGCAAATCCCCTAGGGACAGCACATACGAGCCCCAGCATTTT	CASSKSPRDSTYEPQHF
NA	TRBV5-6	TRBD1	TRBJ2-1	TGTGCCAGCAGCTGGGGACAGGGGTACAATGAGCAGTTCTTC	CASSWGQGYNEQFF
NA	TRBV30	NA	TRBJ1-1	TGTGCCTGGAGTGTACTACGTCGTATGAACACTGAAGCTTTCTTT	CAWSVLRRMNTEAFF
NA	TRBV7-8	TRBD1	TRBJ1-1	TGTGCCAGCAGCTCAGACAGGGGCGACACTGAAGCTTTCTTT	CASSSDRGDTEAFF
NA	TRBV28	NA	TRBJ2-3	TGTGCCAGCAGGTCAAATCCAGATACGCAGTATTTT	CASRSNPDTQYF
NA	TRBV7-2	NA	TRBJ2-7	TGTGCCAGCAGCTTAGGTTACTACGAGCAGTACTTC	CASSLGYYEQYF
NA	TRBV7-2	TRBD2	TRBJ2-1	TGTGCCAGCGGCAAGGGGACTAGCGGCTTGTACAATGAGCAGTTCTTC	CASGKGTSGLYNEQFF
once	TRBV5-1	TRBD1	TRBJ1-1	TGCGCCAGCAGCGTAGACAGGGTGGGTGCTGAAGCTTTCTTT	CASSVDRVGAEAFF
NA	TRBV5-1	NA	TRBJ1-4	TGCGCCAGCAGCATAGGAGGAACTAATGAAAAACTGTTTTTT	CASSIGGTNEKLFF
NA	TRBV5-5	TRBD1	TRBJ1-1	TGTGCCAGCAGCTTTCAGGGGGCGTTCGTTGGGTTGAGCACTGAAGCTTTCTTT	CASSFQGAFVGLSTEAFF
NA	TRBV24-1	TRBD2	TRBJ2-3	TGTGCCACCAGTGATCTCGGACTAGCGGGAGGGCCTTTAACAGATACGCAGTATTTT	CATSDLGLAGGPLTDTQYF
NA	TRBV6-5	TRBD1	TRBJ1-1	TGTGCCAGCAGTCAGAGGACAGGGCAAGGTGAAGCTTTCTTT	CASSQRTGQGEAFF
NA	TRBV5-4	NA	TRBJ2-7	TGTGCCAGCAGCCTGGGACTCTACGAGCAGTACTTC	CASSLGLYEQYF
NA	TRBV28	TRBD1	TRBJ1-1	TGTGCCAGCAGTTTGGGACAGAAGAACACTGAAGCTTTCTTT	CASSLGQKNTEAFF
NA	TRBV6-5	NA	TRBJ1-5	TGTGCCAGCAGACTTTCCAGGGAGGGTAATCCCCAGCATTTT	CASRLSREGNPQHF
NA	TRBV5-8	NA	TRBJ1-5	TGTGCCAGCAGCTTGGGGGGGGCTAGCAATCAGCCCCAGCATTTT	CASSLGGASNQPQHF
once	TRBV6-5	NA	TRBJ2-3	TGTGCCAGCGTATACGCTGCCGGCACAGATACGCAGTATTTT	CASVYAAGTDTQYF
NA	TRBV2	NA	TRBJ2-7	TGTGCCAGCGTACCGAGCCTCTACGAGCAGTACTTC	CASVPSLYEQYF
NA	TRBV5-1	TRBD1	TRBJ1-2	TGCGCCAGCAGCCAACAGGGGGCAGGCTATGGCTACACCTTC	CASSQQGAGYGYTF
NA	TRBV3-1/TRBV3-2	NA	TRBJ1-2	TGTGCCAGCAGCCAAGAACGGCTCTACTATGGCTACACCTTC	CASSQERLYYGYTF
NA	TRBV9	NA	TRBJ2-2	TGTGCCAGCAGCGTCCAGGGTTACACCGGGGAGCTGTTTTTT	CASSVQGYTGELFF
NA	TRBV6-1	NA	TRBJ1-1	TGTGCCAGCAGTGAAGGCGGGAGGAACACTGAAGCTTTCTTT	CASSEGGRNTEAFF
NA	TRBV6-5	NA	TRBJ2-2	TGTGCCAGCAGTTACAAACTCAGGGTCAAGGGGGAGCTGTTTTTT	CASSYKLRVKGELFF
NA	TRBV4-1	NA	TRBJ2-3	TGCGCCAGCAGCCAAGATCGGTTGGATGGCACAGATACGCAGTATTTT	CASSQDRLDGTDTQYF
NA	TRBV18	NA	TRBJ2-1	TGTGCCAGCTCCCAACTCTCTAACAGTCTGTACAATGAGCAGTTCTTC	CASSQLSNSLYNEQFF
once	TRBV6-4	TRBD1	TRBJ2-1	TGTGCCAGCAGTGGAGGGACAGGGGGCGGCAATGAGCAGTTCTTC	CASSGGTGGGNEQFF
NA	TRBV3-1/TRBV3-2	NA	TRBJ1-1	TGTGCCAGCAGCCAAGACGGGGCAGTAAACACTGAAGCTTTCTTT	CASSQDGAVNTEAFF
NA	TRBV12-5	NA	TRBJ2-3	TGTGCTAGTGGTTTGCCACGGGACCGCACAGATACGCAGTATTTT	CASGLPRDRTDTQYF
once	TRBV5-1	NA	TRBJ2-3	TGCGCCAGCAGCTTGGCGACTACCACAGATACGCAGTATTTT	CASSLATTTDTQYF
NA	TRBV27	NA	TRBJ2-5	TGTGCCAGCAGTTTAATGACTAGTCCTGACATACAGTACTTC	CASSLMTSPDIQYF
NA	TRBV5-1	NA	TRBJ1-4	TGCGCCAGCAGCATTACAGGGAGTGGAGAAAAACTGTTTTTT	CASSITGSGEKLFF